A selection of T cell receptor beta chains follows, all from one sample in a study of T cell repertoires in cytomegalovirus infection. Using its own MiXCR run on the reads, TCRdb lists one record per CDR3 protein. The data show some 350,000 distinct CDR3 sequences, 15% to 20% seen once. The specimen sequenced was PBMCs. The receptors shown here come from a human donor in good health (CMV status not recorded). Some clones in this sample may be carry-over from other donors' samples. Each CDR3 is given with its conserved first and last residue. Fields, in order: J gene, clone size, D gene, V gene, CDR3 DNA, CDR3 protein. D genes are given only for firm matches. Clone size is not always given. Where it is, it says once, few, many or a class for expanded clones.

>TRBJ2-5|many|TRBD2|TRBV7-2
TGTGCCAGCAGCTCGGGGACTATCGGAGGGGAGACCCAGTACTTC
CASSSGTIGGETQYF
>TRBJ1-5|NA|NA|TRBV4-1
TGCGCCAGCAGCCAAGCGAGCGGACAGAATAGCAATCAGCCCCAGCATTTT
CASSQASGQNSNQPQHF
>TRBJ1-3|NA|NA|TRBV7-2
TGTGCCAGCAGGTCCGCGGGACTCGGTTACACCATATATTTT
CASRSAGLGYTIYF
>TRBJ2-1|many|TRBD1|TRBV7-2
TGTGCCAGCAGCAGAGGAGGACAGGCCTTCAATGAGCAGTTCTTC
CASSRGGQAFNEQFF
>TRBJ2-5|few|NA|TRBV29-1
TGCAGCGTTGAACCCAGCCAAGAGACCCAGTACTTC
CSVEPSQETQYF
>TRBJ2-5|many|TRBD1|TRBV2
TGTGCCAGCAGTGATGGACAGGGGGCGTCAGAGACCCAGTACTTC
CASSDGQGASETQYF
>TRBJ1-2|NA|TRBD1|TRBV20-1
TGCAGTGCTAGAGATCGGGGGACAGGGACATGGGGCTACACCTTC
CSARDRGTGTWGYTF
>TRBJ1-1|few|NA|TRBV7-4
TGTGCCAGCAGCTCGCCCGACAGCCCCGAAGCTTTCTTT
CASSSPDSPEAFF
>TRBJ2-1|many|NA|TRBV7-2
TGTGCCAGCAGCTTGGGTGGTCTCAATGAGCAGTTCTTC
CASSLGGLNEQFF
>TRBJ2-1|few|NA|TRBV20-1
TGCAGTGCTAGCAGGCGACAATCGGGGGCATCCTACAATGAGCAGTTCTTC
CSASRRQSGASYNEQFF
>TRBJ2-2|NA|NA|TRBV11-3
TGTGCCAGCAGAGCCACCGGGACCGGGGAGCTGTTTTTT
CASRATGTGELFF
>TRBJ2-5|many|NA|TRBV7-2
TGTGCCAGCAGCTTAGTGCGGGGTTTGAAGACCCAGTACTTC
CASSLVRGLKTQYF
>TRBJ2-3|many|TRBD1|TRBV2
TGTGCCAGCAGTGAAGCCGGGGACAGGGGCACAGATACGCAGTATTTT
CASSEAGDRGTDTQYF
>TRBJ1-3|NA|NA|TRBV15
TGTGCCACCGGAAGACAGTTAGTTTCTGGAAACACCATATATTTT
CATGRQLVSGNTIYF
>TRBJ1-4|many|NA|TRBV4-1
TGCGCCAGCAGCCGGCTCGAACAGGGTAGTGGGGAAAAACTGTTTTTT
CASSRLEQGSGEKLFF
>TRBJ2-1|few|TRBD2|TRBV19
TGTGCCAGTAGTATTAGTAGCGGGAGCATTGAGCAGTTCTTC
CASSISSGSIEQFF
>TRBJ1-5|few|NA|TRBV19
TGTGCCAGTAGTATGGTTAGCGGCCAGCCCCAGCATTTT
CASSMVSGQPQHF
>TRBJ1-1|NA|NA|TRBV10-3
TGTGCCATCAGTTCAGGCGATTATGGCACTGAAGCTTTCTTT
CAISSGDYGTEAFF
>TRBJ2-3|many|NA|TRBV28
TGTGCCAGCAGTTTTCGGGCAGGGATCAGCACAGATACGCAGTATTTT
CASSFRAGISTDTQYF
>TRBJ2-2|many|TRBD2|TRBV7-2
TGTGCCAGCGGGCGATCAAGCGGGAATGCTAACACCGGGGAGCTGTTTTTT
CASGRSSGNANTGELFF
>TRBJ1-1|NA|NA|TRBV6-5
TGTGCCAGCAGTGGCCCTGGGAGCCTGGCTTTCTTT
CASSGPGSLAFF
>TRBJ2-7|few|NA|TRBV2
TGTGCCAGCGCCTGGACAGCCTACGAGCAGTACTTC
CASAWTAYEQYF
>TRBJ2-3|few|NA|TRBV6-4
TGTGCCAGCAGTGACTCGCCAGATACGCAGTATTTT
CASSDSPDTQYF
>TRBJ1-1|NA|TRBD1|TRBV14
TGTGCCAGCAGCCCCTGGACAGGGATTATGGCTGAAGCTTTCTTT
CASSPWTGIMAEAFF
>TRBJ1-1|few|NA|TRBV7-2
TGTGCCAGCAGCGCAGGAAGGGGCATGAACACTGAAGCTTTCTTT
CASSAGRGMNTEAFF
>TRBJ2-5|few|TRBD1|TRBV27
TGTGCCAGCAGTTACACAGGGGACCAAGAGACCCAGTACTTC
CASSYTGDQETQYF
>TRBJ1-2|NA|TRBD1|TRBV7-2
TGTGCCAGCAGCTCCCAAAGAACAGGGGCGCACACCTTC
CASSSQRTGAHTF
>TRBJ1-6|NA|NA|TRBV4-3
TGCGCCAGCAGCCAAGATCTTGGGGGGTTGGATTCACCCCTCCACTTT
CASSQDLGGLDSPLHF
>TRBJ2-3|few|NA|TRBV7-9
TGTGCCAGCTCCAAAGTCCGGGCGGGGACCACAGATACGCAGTATTTT
CASSKVRAGTTDTQYF
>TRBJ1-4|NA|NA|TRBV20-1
TGCAGTGCTAGAGAGGCAGCTTCAACTAATGAAAAACTGTTTTTT
CSAREAASTNEKLFF
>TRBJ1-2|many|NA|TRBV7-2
TGTGCCAGCAGCTTGGAACCCGGGTCGGGCTATGGCTACACCTTC
CASSLEPGSGYGYTF
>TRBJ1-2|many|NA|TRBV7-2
TGTGCCAGCAGCTTAGCGACCCGAACAGGCTTGGGCTACACCTTC
CASSLATRTGLGYTF
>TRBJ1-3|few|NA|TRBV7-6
TGTGCCAGCAGCTTACGGGGGTTTGCGGACACCATATATTTT
CASSLRGFADTIYF
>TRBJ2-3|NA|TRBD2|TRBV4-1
TGCGCCAGCAGCCAGGAGCGGGGGGGCCAAGATACGCAGTATTTT
CASSQERGGQDTQYF
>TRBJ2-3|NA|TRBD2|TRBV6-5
TGTGCCAGCAGTTACGGTAGCGGGGGGGCCCCAGATACGCAGTATTTT
CASSYGSGGAPDTQYF
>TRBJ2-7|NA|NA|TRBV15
TGTGCCACCAGCAGAGCCGGAGGGGGCCCGTCCTACGAGCAGTACTTC
CATSRAGGGPSYEQYF